One sample yielded the 5 T cell receptor beta chains listed below, sequenced in a study of T cells after yellow fever vaccination. Each CDR3 protein gets one entry after TCRdb re-called the 5' RACE reads with MiXCR. The data contain roughly 120,000 distinct CDR3 sequences, 6.5% to 8% of them singletons. The material was CD4+ T cells sorted from PBMCs, obtained 10 to 11 days after the first yellow fever vaccination. Source of these receptors: a man aged 18 to 29 who received the YFV17D yellow fever vaccine.

Many counts were recorded for this clonotype. This sequence joins TRBV5-1 and TRBJ1-6; D remains unclear. The CDR3 consists of 17 residues. With 0 bases removed from V and 3 bases from J, the gap between germline ends came to 13 bases. Germline V CDR1 and CDR2: SGHRS, YFSETQ. For the CDR3, the DNA is TGCGCCAGCAGCTTGGAAGGGAGACCCGACTATAATTCACCCCTCCACTTT. Translation: CASSLEGRPDYNSPLHF.

At least ten counts were recorded for this clonotype. CDR3 sequence reads: CSARGRGLTYNEQFF. In nucleotides, the CDR3 is TGCAGTGCTAGAGGGCGGGGGTTAACCTACAATGAGCAGTTCTTC. The chain recombines TRBV20-1 with TRBJ2-1; 7 bases align to TRBD2. CDR3 length: 15 amino acids. Per the germline V gene, CDR1 is DFQATT and CDR2 is SNEGSKA (reference sequence). V lost 1 base and J lost 2; bases outside the gene matches: 5.

The rearrangement links TRBV11-2 to TRBJ1-2; 8 bases agree with TRBD1. Trimming took 8 bases from V and 13 from J; bases not matched to a gene: 24. Germline V CDR1 and CDR2: SGHAT, FQNNGV. This CDR3 has 16 residues. The CDR3 loop reads CASAGTGTALNIGGTF. The CDR3 region has the DNA TGTGCCAGCGCCGGGACAGGAACCGCACTCAACATAGGGGGCACCTTC.

This clonotype was seen ten or more times. The chain joins TRBV12-5 to TRBJ2-7, with 9 bases fitting TRBD1. Trimming took 6 bases from V and 5 from J; bases not matched to a gene: 11. From germline, CDR1 is LGHNT and CDR2 FRNRAP. This CDR3 has 15 residues. The CDR3 loop reads CASGPGQGRGHEQYF. The CDR3 DNA sequence: TGTGCTAGTGGCCCCGGACAGGGGCGAGGTCACGAGCAGTACTTC.

As regards this clonotype: This may be a read error, as it is one base from a much larger clone. The chain joins TRBV6-2 or TRBV6-3 to TRBJ1-1; D is ambiguous. The germline V gene has CDR1 MNHEY and CDR2 SVGEGT. CDR3 size: 13 residues. The CDR3 region has the DNA TGTGCCAGCACCGGGTGGGGATCCACTGAAGCTTCCTTT. It specifies CASTGWGSTEASF.